This passage covers 17 T cell receptor beta chains from one sample sequenced in a study of vaccination effects on CD4 cells after COVID-19. These receptors have no known antigen. TCRdb's table, derived via immunoSEQ multiplex PCR, lists solely in-frame clones and lacks some. Here the sample spans about 28,000 clones, about four fifths being singletons. ViraFEST used viral peptide pools to expand antigen-specific CD4+ T cells before sequencing. Having been cultured for 9 to 11 days, the cells underwent CD4+ T cell isolation. None of these healthy vaccinees had been infected with SARS-CoV-2 before vaccination. Sequenced material: CD4+ T cells from PBMCs cultured with SARS-CoV-2 spike peptides, taken before COVID-19 vaccination. These receptors all stem from a human donor who received a COVID-19 vaccine.

The chain couples TRBV12-5 to TRBJ2-6; D call uncertain. Trimming pared 7 bases from V and 0 bases from J, leaving 4 bases between. The CDR3 length is 13 residues. Per the germline V gene, CDR1 is LGHNT and CDR2 is FRNRAP. For the CDR3, the DNA is TGTGCTAGTGCCTTCTCTGGGGCCAACGTCCTGACTTTC. Translating it yields CASAFSGANVLTF.

V gene TRBV27 combines with J gene TRBJ1-3; D possibly corresponds to TRBD1 (5 bases). The CDR3 contains 14 residues. CDR1 and CDR2 (germline): MNHEY, SMNVEV (reference sequence). The germline V and J ends were trimmed by 5 bases and 4 bases, with 12 bases remaining between them. The CDR3, as DNA: TGTGCCAGCAGTCGCAGGGCTGACGGAAACACCATATATTTT. Its translation: CASSRRADGNTIYF.

The J gene is TRBJ1-1, the V gene TRBV4-2, with no clear D. V lost 1 base and J lost 7, with 4 bases in between. CDR1 and CDR2 from the germline V gene are LGHNA and YNFKEQ. This CDR3 spans 11 amino acids. This CDR3 reads CASSQGVEAFF. In DNA, the CDR3 is TGTGCCAGCAGCCAAGGGGTTGAAGCTTTCTTT.

This chain uses TRBV28 with TRBJ1-1; the match to TRBD1 covers 7 bases. Germline CDR1 reads MDHEN; CDR2 reads SYDVKM. V lost 6 bases to trimming and J lost 1 base; unmatched junction nucleotides: 2. The CDR3 extends over 13 amino acids. As DNA, the CDR3 is TGTGCCAGCAGGTCAGGGGGGAACACTGAAGCTTTCTTT. Protein product: CASRSGGNTEAFF.

CDR3 coding DNA: TGCGCCAGCAGCTTGGGTCAGACCATTGGTGAAGCTTTCTTT. Protein: CASSLGQTIGEAFF. V is TRBV5-1 and J is TRBJ1-1; D gene uncertain. CDR1 and CDR2 (germline): SGHRS, YFSETQ. The CDR3 consists of 14 residues. The V gene lost 0 bases and the J gene lost 7 bases, with 13 bases spanning the gap.

The chain links TRBV7-9 to TRBJ2-7; possibly TRBD1 for D (6 bases). CDR1 and CDR2 from the germline V gene are SEHNR and FQNEAQ (reference sequence). This CDR3 has 15 amino acids. V was cut by 5 bases and J by 2 bases, with 16 bases left in between. The CDR3 loop reads CASSLRQARTYEQYF. As DNA, the CDR3 is TGTGCCAGCAGCCTTCGACAGGCCCGGACCTACGAGCAGTACTTC.

This clone was observed once. V gene TRBV19 combines with J gene TRBJ2-2; 12 bases are shared with TRBD2. There are 14 residues in the CDR3. V shed 9 bases and J 4 bases; nucleotides not matched to a gene: 3. Germline CDR1 is LNHDA and CDR2 is SQIVND (reference sequence). In DNA, the CDR3 is TGTGCCAGCCGACTAGCGGGGGCCACCGGGGAGCTGTTTTTT. Its protein is CASRLAGATGELFF.

The rearrangement links TRBV29-1 to TRBJ1-4, with TRBD1 matching over 7 bases. This CDR3 contains 14 residues. Germline V lookup: CDR1 SQVTM, CDR2 ANQGSEA. The V and J ends lost 6 bases and 3 bases, in that order; junction bases with no gene match: 7. This CDR3 is CSVLMTGSNEKLFF. The CDR3 DNA reads TGCAGCGTATTAATGACAGGGTCTAATGAAAAACTGTTTTTT.

This clone was counted between two and nine times. This chain connects TRBV7-9 to TRBJ1-1; D is unclear. V was clipped by 2 bases and J by 0 bases, with 1 base between them. The CDR3 runs 12 residues. Germline V gene sequence: CDR1 SEHNR, CDR2 FQNEAQ (reference sequence). The CDR3 sequence is CASSLLNTEAFF. The CDR3 DNA sequence: TGTGCCAGCAGCTTACTGAACACTGAAGCTTTCTTT.

The chain combines TRBV7-9 with TRBJ2-1; no definite D call. Germline V gene lookup returns CDR1 SEHNR and CDR2 FQNEAQ (reference sequence). The CDR3 covers 15 residues. Trimming cost V 0 bases and J 9 bases, with 15 bases left between them. The CDR3 region has the DNA TGTGCCAGCAGCTTAGCGCGTGGGATATCTGGTGAGCAGTTCTTC. It yields the protein CASSLARGISGEQFF.

The rearrangement uses TRBV4-2 and TRBJ2-2, with TRBD1 matching over 9 bases. Germline CDR1 reads LGHNA; CDR2 reads YNFKEQ. V gave up 0 bases and J gave up 5 bases; unmatched junction bases: 7. The CDR3 runs 17 residues. CDR3 amino acids: CASSQEFGGQGTGELFF. The CDR3 coding sequence is TGTGCCAGCAGCCAAGAGTTCGGGGGACAGGGTACCGGGGAGCTGTTTTTT.

The gene calls are TRBV7-2 and TRBJ2-7; 7 bases agree with TRBD2. V lost 2 bases and J lost 3; bases outside the gene matches: 10. From germline, CDR1 is SGHTA and CDR2 FQGNSA. The CDR3 totals 16 residues. In DNA, the CDR3 is TGTGCCAGCAGCTTAAGGCTAGCGGACCTTAACTACGAGCAGTACTTC. Its protein product is CASSLRLADLNYEQYF.

This chain connects TRBV5-4 to TRBJ1-6, with D tentatively TRBD1 (5 bases). Germline CDR1 reads SGHNT; CDR2 reads YYREEE (reference sequence). Trimming pared 1 base from V and 10 bases from J, leaving 12 bases between. CDR3 length: 14 residues. In nucleotides, the CDR3 is TGTGCCAGCAGCTTGTTGGGGGGAAGCTCACCCCTCCACTTT. Residues: CASSLLGGSSPLHF.

The V call is TRBV3-1 (or the pseudogene TRBV3-2), the J call TRBJ1-1; no clear D gene. The CDR3 sequence is 12 residues long. Germline CDR1 and CDR2: LGHDT and YNNKEL (reference sequence). V lost 3 bases and J lost 6, with 8 bases in between. The CDR3 here is CASSQGEAEAFF. The CDR3 DNA reads TGTGCCAGCAGCCAGGGTGAGGCTGAAGCTTTCTTT.

This clone was seen a handful of times. The V and J genes are TRBV7-9 and TRBJ1-1; 8 nucleotides line up with TRBD1. The CDR3 totals 14 residues. V dropped 4 bases and J dropped 1; count of bases not matched to a gene: 2. Looked up from germline, CDR1 is SEHNR and CDR2 is FQNEAQ (reference sequence). CDR3 DNA: TGTGCCAGCAGCTATACAGGGGGGAACACTGAAGCTTTCTTT. Amino acid sequence: CASSYTGGNTEAFF.

Relative to its sample, this clone is medium-sized. The CDR3 sequence is CASSLTDRANEKLFF. Here the CDR3 DNA reads TGCGCCAGCAGCTTGACAGACAGGGCCAATGAAAAACTGTTTTTT. The chain carries TRBV5-1 and TRBJ1-4, with 7 bases lining up with TRBD1. The CDR3 consists of 15 residues. Per germline, CDR1 SGHRS and CDR2 YFSETQ. With 1 base clipped from V and 5 bases from J, the junction kept 5 bases outside the gene matches.

The chain couples TRBV2 to TRBJ2-3, with 14 bases lining up with TRBD2. The CDR3 totals 16 residues. Germline V gene lookup returns CDR1 SNHLY and CDR2 FYNNEI. V gave up 7 bases and J gave up 4 bases; unmatched junction bases: 7. In DNA form, the CDR3 reads TGTGCCAGCAACCTGGGACTAGCGGGGGCCGCAGATACGCAGTATTTT. Translated: CASNLGLAGAADTQYF.